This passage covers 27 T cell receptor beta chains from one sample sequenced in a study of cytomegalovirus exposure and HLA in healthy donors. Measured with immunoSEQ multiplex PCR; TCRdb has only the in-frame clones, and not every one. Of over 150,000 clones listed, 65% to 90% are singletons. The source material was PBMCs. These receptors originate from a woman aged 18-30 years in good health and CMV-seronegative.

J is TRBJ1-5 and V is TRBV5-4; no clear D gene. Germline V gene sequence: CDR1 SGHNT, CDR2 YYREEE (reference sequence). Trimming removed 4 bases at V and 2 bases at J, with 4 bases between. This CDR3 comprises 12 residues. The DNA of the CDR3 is TGTGCCAGCAGCCAGGGCAATCAGCCCCAGCATTTT. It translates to CASSQGNQPQHF. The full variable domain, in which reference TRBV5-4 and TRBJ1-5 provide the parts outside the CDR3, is ETGVTQSPTHLIKTRGQQVTLRCSSQSGHNTVSWYQQALGQGPQFIFQYYREEENGRGNFPPRFSGLQFPNYSSELNVNALELDDSALYLCASSQGNQPQHFGDGTRLSIL.

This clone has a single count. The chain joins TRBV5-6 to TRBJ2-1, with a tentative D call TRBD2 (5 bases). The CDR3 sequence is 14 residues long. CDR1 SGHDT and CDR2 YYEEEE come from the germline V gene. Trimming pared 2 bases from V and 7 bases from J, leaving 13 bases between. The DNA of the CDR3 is TGTGCCAGCAGCTTAATAAGGGAGAGGAATGAGCAGTTCTTC. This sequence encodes CASSLIRERNEQFF. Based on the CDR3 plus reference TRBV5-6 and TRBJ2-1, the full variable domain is DAGVTQSPTHLIKTRGQQVTLRCSPKSGHDTVSWYQQALGQGPQFIFQYYEEEERQRGNFPDRFSGHQFPNYSSELNVNALLLGDSALYLCASSLIRERNEQFFGPGTRLTVL.

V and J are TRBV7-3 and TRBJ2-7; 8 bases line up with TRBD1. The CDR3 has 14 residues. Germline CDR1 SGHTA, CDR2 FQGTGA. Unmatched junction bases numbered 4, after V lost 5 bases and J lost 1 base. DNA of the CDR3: TGTGCCAGCAGCCTTGACAGGGGATCCTACGAGCAGTACTTC. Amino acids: CASSLDRGSYEQYF.

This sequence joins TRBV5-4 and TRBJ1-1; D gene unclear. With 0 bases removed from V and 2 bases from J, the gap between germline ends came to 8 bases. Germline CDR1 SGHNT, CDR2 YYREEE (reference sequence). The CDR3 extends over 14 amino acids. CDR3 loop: CASSLVRANTEAFF. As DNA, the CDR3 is TGTGCCAGCAGCTTGGTTCGCGCTAACACTGAAGCTTTCTTT.

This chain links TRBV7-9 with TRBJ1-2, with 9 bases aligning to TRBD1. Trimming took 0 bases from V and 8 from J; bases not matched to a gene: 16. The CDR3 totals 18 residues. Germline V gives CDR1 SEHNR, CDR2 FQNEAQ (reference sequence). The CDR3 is CASSLAQGYSGQGGGYTF. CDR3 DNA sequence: TGTGCCAGCAGCTTAGCGCAAGGTTACTCGGGACAGGGAGGAGGCTACACCTTC.

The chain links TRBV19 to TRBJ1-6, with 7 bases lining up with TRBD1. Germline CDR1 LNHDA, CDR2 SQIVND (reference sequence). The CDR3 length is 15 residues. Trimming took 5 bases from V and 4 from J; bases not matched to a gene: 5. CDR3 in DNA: TGTGCCAGTAGTCCCGGGACAGCATATAATTCACCCCTCCACTTT. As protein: CASSPGTAYNSPLHF.

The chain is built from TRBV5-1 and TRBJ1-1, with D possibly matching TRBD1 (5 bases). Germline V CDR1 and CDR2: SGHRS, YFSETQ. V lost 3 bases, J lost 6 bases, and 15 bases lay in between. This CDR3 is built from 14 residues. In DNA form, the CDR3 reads TGCGCCAGCAGCTCCCAGGCAGGGCGAGCTGAAGCTTTCTTT. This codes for CASSSQAGRAEAFF. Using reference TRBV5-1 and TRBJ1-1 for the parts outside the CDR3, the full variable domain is KAGVTQTPRYLIKTRGQQVTLSCSPISGHRSVSWYQQTPGQGLQFLFEYFSETQRNKGNFPGRFSGRQFSNSRSEMNVSTLELGDSALYLCASSSQAGRAEAFFGQGTRLTVV.

For the CDR3, the DNA is TGTGCCAGCAGTAAGCAGGGGGCGCGCAACTATGGCTACACCTTC. It yields the protein CASSKQGARNYGYTF. This chain joins TRBV28 and TRBJ1-2; 8 positions agree with TRBD1. The V gene end was trimmed by 5 bases and the J gene end by 2 bases; junction bases not matched to a gene: 7. Germline CDR1 reads MDHEN; CDR2 reads SYDVKM. This CDR3 has 15 amino acids.

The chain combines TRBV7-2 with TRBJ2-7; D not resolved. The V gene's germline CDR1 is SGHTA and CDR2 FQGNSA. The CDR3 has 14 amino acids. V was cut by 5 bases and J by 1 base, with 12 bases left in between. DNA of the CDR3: TGTGCCAGCAGCGGTCTATGGTATTCCTACGAGCAGTACTTC. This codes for CASSGLWYSYEQYF.

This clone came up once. Written as DNA, the CDR3 is TGTGCCAGCAAGAGGAACACTGAAGCTTTCTTT. Its protein product is CASKRNTEAFF. The J gene is TRBJ1-1, the V gene TRBV6-1; D ambiguous. Per the germline V gene, CDR1 is MNHNS and CDR2 is SASEGT. V was pared by 7 bases and J by 1 base, with 4 bases between. The CDR3 totals 11 residues.

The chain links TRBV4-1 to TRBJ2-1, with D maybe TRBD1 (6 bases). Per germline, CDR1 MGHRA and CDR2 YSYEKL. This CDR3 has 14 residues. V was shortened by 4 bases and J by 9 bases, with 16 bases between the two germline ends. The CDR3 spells CASSRETGSGEQFF. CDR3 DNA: TGCGCCAGCAGCCGAGAGACAGGTTCAGGTGAGCAGTTCTTC.

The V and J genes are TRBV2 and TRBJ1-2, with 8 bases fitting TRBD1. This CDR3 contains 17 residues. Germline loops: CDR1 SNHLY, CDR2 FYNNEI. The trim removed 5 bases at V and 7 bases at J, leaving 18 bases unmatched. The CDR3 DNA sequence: TGTGCCAGCAGTTCCCAACTGGGAAGTGGAGACAGGGGTGGCTACACCTTC. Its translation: CASSSQLGSGDRGGYTF.

In DNA form, the CDR3 reads TGTGCCAGCAGCTCTAGCGGGGTGATTGATGAAAAACTGTTTTTT. Translating gives CASSSSGVIDEKLFF. This chain connects TRBV7-9 to TRBJ1-4; D is unresolved. V dropped 4 bases and J dropped 6 bases, with 15 bases sitting between them. The CDR3 contains 15 residues. Germline CDR1 is SEHNR and CDR2 is FQNEAQ (reference sequence).

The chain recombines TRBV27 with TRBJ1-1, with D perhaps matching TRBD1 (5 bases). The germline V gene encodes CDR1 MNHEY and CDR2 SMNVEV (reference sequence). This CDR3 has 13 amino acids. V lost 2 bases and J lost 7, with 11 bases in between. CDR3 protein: CASSLNRLDEAFF. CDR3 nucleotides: TGTGCCAGCAGTTTAAACAGGCTCGATGAAGCTTTCTTT.

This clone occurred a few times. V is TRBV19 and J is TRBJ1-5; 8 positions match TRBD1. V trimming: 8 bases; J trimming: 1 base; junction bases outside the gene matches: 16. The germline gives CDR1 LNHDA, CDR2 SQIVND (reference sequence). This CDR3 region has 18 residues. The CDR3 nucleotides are TGTGCCAGTTCGAGGTCAGGACAGGGCACACGGAGCAATCAGCCCCAGCATTTT. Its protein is CASSRSGQGTRSNQPQHF.

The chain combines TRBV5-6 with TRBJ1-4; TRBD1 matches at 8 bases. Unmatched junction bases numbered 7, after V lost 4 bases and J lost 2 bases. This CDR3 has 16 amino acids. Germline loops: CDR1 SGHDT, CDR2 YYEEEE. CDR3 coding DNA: TGTGCCAGCAGCGTGACAGGGGTAGGGACTAATGAAAAACTGTTTTTT. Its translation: CASSVTGVGTNEKLFF.

The CDR3 DNA sequence: TGTGCCAGCAGCACCCGCGGCGGTGAGCAGTTCTTC. Amino acids: CASSTRGGEQFF. The chain carries TRBV9 and TRBJ2-1, with D unclear. The germline V gene has CDR1 SGDLS and CDR2 YYNGEE. V lost 4 bases and J 9 bases, leaving 11 bases between the germline ends. CDR3 length equals 12 residues.

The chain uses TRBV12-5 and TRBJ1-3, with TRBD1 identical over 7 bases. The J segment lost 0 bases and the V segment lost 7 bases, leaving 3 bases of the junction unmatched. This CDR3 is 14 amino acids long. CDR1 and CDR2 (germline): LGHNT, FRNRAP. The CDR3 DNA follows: TGTGCTAGTGCCGGGACAGTCTCTGGAAACACCATATATTTT. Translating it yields CASAGTVSGNTIYF.

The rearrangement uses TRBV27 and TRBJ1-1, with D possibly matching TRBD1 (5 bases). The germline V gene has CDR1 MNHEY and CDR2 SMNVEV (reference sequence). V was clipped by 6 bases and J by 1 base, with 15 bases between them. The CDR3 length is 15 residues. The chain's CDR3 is CASSLSGTSNTEAFF. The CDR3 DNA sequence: TGTGCCAGCAGCCTTAGCGGGACCTCGAACACTGAAGCTTTCTTT.

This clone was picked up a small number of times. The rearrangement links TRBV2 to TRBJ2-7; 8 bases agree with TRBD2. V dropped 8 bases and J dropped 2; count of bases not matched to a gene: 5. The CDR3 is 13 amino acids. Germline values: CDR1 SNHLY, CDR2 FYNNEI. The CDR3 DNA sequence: TGTGCCAGCGAGGTAGCGGGACCCTACGAGCAGTACTTC. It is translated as CASEVAGPYEQYF.

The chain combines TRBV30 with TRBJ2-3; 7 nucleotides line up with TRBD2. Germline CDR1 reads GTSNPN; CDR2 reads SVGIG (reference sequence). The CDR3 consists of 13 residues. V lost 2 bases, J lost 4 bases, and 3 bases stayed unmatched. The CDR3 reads CAWSPGRADTQYF. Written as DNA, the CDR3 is TGTGCCTGGAGTCCAGGGAGGGCAGATACGCAGTATTTT.

The CDR3 sequence is CASSYSSLNTEAFF. CDR3 sequence (DNA): TGTGCCAGCAGTTACTCAAGCCTTAACACTGAAGCTTTCTTT. The chain combines TRBV6-5 with TRBJ1-1; D is unresolved. The V end was cut by 0 bases, the J end by 2 bases, with 7 bases between. Germline V CDR1 and CDR2: MNHEY, SVGAGI. The CDR3 extends over 14 amino acids.

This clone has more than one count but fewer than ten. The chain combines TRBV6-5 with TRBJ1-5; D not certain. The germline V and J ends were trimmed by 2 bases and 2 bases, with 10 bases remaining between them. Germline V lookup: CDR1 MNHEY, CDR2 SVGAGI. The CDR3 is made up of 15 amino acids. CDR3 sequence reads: CASSYGRGGNQPQHF. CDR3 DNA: TGTGCCAGCAGTTACGGTCGGGGAGGCAATCAGCCCCAGCATTTT.

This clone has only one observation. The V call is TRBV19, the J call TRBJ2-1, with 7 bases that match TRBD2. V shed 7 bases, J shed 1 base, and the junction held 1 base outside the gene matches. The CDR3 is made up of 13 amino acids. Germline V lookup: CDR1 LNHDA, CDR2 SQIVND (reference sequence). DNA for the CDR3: TGTGCCAGTATGCGGGGGTCCTACAATGAGCAGTTCTTC. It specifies CASMRGSYNEQFF.

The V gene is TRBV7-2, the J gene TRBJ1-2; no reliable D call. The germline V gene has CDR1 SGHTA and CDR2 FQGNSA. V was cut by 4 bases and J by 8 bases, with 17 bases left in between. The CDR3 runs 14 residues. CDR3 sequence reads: CASSSHEYSQGYTF. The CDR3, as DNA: TGTGCCAGCAGCTCCCACGAGTACAGCCAGGGCTACACCTTC.

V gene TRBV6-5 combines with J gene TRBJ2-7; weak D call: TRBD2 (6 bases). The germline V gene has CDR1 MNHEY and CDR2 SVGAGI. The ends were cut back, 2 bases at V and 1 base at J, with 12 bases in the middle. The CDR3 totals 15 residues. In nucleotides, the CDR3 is TGTGCCAGCAGTTACGGGTCTAGCGCTTCCTACGAGCAGTACTTC. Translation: CASSYGSSASYEQYF.

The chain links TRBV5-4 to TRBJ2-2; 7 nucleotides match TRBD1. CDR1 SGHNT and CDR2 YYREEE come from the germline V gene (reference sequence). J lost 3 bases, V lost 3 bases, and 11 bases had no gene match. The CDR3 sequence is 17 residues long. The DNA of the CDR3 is TGTGCCAGCAGCTGGACAAGGGGGCATAGGGACACCGGGGAGCTGTTTTTT. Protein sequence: CASSWTRGHRDTGELFF. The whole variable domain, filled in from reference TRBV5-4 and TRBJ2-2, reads ETGVTQSPTHLIKTRGQQVTLRCSSQSGHNTVSWYQQALGQGPQFIFQYYREEENGRGNFPPRFSGLQFPNYSSELNVNALELDDSALYLCASSWTRGHRDTGELFFGEGSRLTVL.